This is a list of T cell receptor beta chains from one sample in a study of CD8 T cells in ankylosing spondylitis. TCRdb re-analysed the 5' RACE reads in MiXCR, keeping a single row per CDR3 protein. Here the sample spans a few hundred thousand distinct CDR3 sequences, about 10% being singletons. The sample was blood, either unsorted or a sorted T cell fraction (not recorded which). The receptors shown here come from a male donor with ankylosing spondylitis or in good health (not recorded which). Each CDR3 is given with its conserved first and last residue. The D gene is left open where the match is weak. Clone size appears in some rows only: once, few, many, or a class for an expanded clone.

V gene: TRBV28; J gene: TRBJ2-7; clone size: many; D gene: -; CDR3 protein: CASARGGQFYEQYF; CDR3 DNA: TGTGCCAGCGCAAGAGGGGGACAATTCTACGAGCAGTACTTC
V gene: TRBV11-1; J gene: TRBJ1-1; clone size: -; D gene: -; CDR3 protein: CASSLAGTPNTEAFF; CDR3 DNA: TGTGCCAGCAGCTTAGCGGGGACACCGAACACTGAAGCTTTCTTT
V gene: TRBV6-1; J gene: TRBJ1-5; clone size: many; D gene: -; CDR3 protein: CASSKQQNQPQHF; CDR3 DNA: TGTGCCAGCAGTAAACAGCAGAATCAGCCCCAGCATTTT
V gene: TRBV5-1; J gene: TRBJ2-4; clone size: many; D gene: TRBD1; CDR3 protein: CASSIGTDQAKNIQYF; CDR3 DNA: TGCGCCAGCAGCATTGGGACAGACCAAGCCAAAAACATTCAGTACTTC
V gene: TRBV29-1; J gene: TRBJ2-5; clone size: many; D gene: -; CDR3 protein: CSAGASGETQYF; CDR3 DNA: TGCAGCGCAGGGGCCAGCGGAGAGACCCAGTACTTC
V gene: TRBV5-1; J gene: TRBJ2-5; clone size: -; D gene: -; CDR3 protein: CASRTGSKETQYF; CDR3 DNA: TGCGCCAGCAGAACAGGGTCGAAGGAGACCCAGTACTTC
V gene: TRBV5-1; J gene: TRBJ1-4; clone size: many; D gene: -; CDR3 protein: CASSLKSANEKLFF; CDR3 DNA: TGCGCCAGCAGCTTGAAGTCAGCGAATGAAAAACTGTTTTTT
V gene: TRBV20-1; J gene: TRBJ2-3; clone size: -; D gene: TRBD2; CDR3 protein: CSAEFGLAGGTDTQYF; CDR3 DNA: TGCAGTGCTGAATTCGGACTAGCGGGCGGAACAGATACGCAGTATTTT
V gene: TRBV6-2/TRBV6-3; J gene: TRBJ1-1; clone size: few; D gene: -; CDR3 protein: CASRPLMARTEAFF; CDR3 DNA: TGTGCCAGCAGACCCTTAATGGCAAGGACTGAAGCTTTCTTT
V gene: TRBV29-1; J gene: TRBJ2-3; clone size: few; D gene: TRBD1; CDR3 protein: CSVDGGRGRVNTDTQYF; CDR3 DNA: TGCAGCGTTGACGGGGGCAGGGGGCGCGTGAACACAGATACGCAGTATTTT
V gene: TRBV28; J gene: TRBJ2-2; clone size: many; D gene: -; CDR3 protein: CASSLWRKNTGELFF; CDR3 DNA: TGTGCCAGCAGTTTATGGCGGAAGAACACCGGGGAGCTGTTTTTT
V gene: TRBV11-2; J gene: TRBJ2-1; clone size: many; D gene: TRBD2; CDR3 protein: CASSLNWASGGLYNEQFF; CDR3 DNA: TGTGCCAGCAGCTTAAATTGGGCTAGCGGGGGTCTCTACAATGAGCAGTTCTTC
V gene: TRBV27; J gene: TRBJ2-1; clone size: few; D gene: -; CDR3 protein: CASSPRADGYNEQFF; CDR3 DNA: TGTGCCAGCAGTCCGCGCGCAGACGGCTACAATGAGCAGTTCTTC
V gene: TRBV5-1; J gene: TRBJ1-2; clone size: many; D gene: TRBD1; CDR3 protein: CASSLELRGTGYDGYTF; CDR3 DNA: TGCGCCAGCAGCTTGGAGTTGAGAGGGACAGGGTACGATGGCTACACCTTC
V gene: TRBV12-3/TRBV12-4; J gene: TRBJ1-2; clone size: few; D gene: -; CDR3 protein: CASSFVQSYGYTF; CDR3 DNA: TGTGCCAGCAGTTTTGTACAGAGCTATGGCTACACCTTC
V gene: TRBV20-1; J gene: TRBJ2-5; clone size: many; D gene: -; CDR3 protein: CSARGRGASQKWEETQYF; CDR3 DNA: TGCAGTGCTAGAGGAAGAGGGGCATCTCAGAAATGGGAAGAGACCCAGTACTTC
V gene: TRBV6-5; J gene: TRBJ1-5; clone size: many; D gene: TRBD1; CDR3 protein: CASSSTGRQSQPQHF; CDR3 DNA: TGTGCCAGCAGTTCGACAGGGCGCCAGAGCCAGCCCCAGCATTTT